The T cell receptor (beta chain) under discussion was sequenced for a study of T cell responses to AZD1222 COVID-19 vaccine. General study points: AZD1222 recipients seropositive at baseline numbered only six. Clonal diversity was possibly underestimated, and the donors were mostly white British, with more females.

The CDR3 has 16 amino acids. With 0 bases removed from V and 2 bases from J, the gap between germline ends came to 14 bases. The germline gives CDR1 SGHNT, CDR2 YYREEE (reference sequence). In regard to this clone: Its antigen is not identified.

Libraries were prepared by immunoSEQ multiplex PCR; TCRdb keeps only in-frame clonotypes and omits some of them. In the table there are approximately 76,000 clones, around nine tenths of which are singletons. This clonotype was obtained from an adult in good health. V is TRBV5-4 and J is TRBJ2-5; a possible D gene is TRBD2 (6 bases). Sequenced here: peripheral blood, sampled on day 0 of MenACWY control vaccination. CDR3 sequence: CASSLEPGGVQETQYF. CDR3 bases: TGTGCCAGCAGCTTGGAACCGGGCGGGGTTCAAGAGACCCAGTACTTC.